The TCR beta chain under discussion was sequenced for a study of graft-versus-host responses after intestinal transplantation. V shed 0 bases and J shed 7 bases, with 10 bases lying between them. The CDR3 consists of 13 residues. Germline loops: CDR1 GTSNPN, CDR2 SVGIG (reference sequence). The data were produced by immunoSEQ multiplex PCR, yet TCRdb's version contains in-frame clones alone and is incomplete. This repertoire shows about 22,000 clones, approximately 60% found once; its top ten account for just over 1%. This receptor was obtained from a human patient who received an intestinal transplant. The sample consisted of alloreactive CD4+ T cells from a mixed lymphocyte reaction culture, taken before intestinal transplant. Subset denoted: CFSE-low proliferating T cells sorted from roughly six-day pre-transplant mixed lymphocyte reaction (GvH or HvG direction). The V call is TRBV30, the J call TRBJ1-5; D call uncertain. The CDR3 nucleotides are TGTGCCTGGAGTGTTCAGGTTTCACAGCCCCAGCATTTT. This translates into CAWSVQVSQPQHF.